This is a list of T cell receptor beta chains from one sample in a study of regulatory T cells in long-lasting Graves disease. TCRdb redid the calling of the multiplex PCR reads with MiXCR, one entry per CDR3 protein. Counted here are about 660,000 distinct CDR3 sequences, around 30% occurring once; the ten biggest clones make up 40% to 55%. The input for sequencing was peripheral blood mononuclear cells (PBMCs), taken when the disease was refractory, from a patient treated with antithyroid drugs. The source is a female donor with Graves disease. Each CDR3 is given with its conserved first and last residue. Fields, in order: clone size, V gene, D gene, J gene, CDR3 length, CDR3 protein, CDR3 DNA. The D gene is left open where the match is weak. Some rows have no size entry. The others give once, few or many, or a class for an expanded clone.

size: NA
V: TRBV7-9
D: NA
J: TRBJ1-6
length: 14
CDR3: CASSLELQSSPLHF
DNA: TGTGCCAGCAGCTTAGAGCTACAGAGTTCACCCCTCCACTTT

size: NA
V: TRBV6-1
D: NA
J: TRBJ2-3
length: 11
CDR3: CAIIRTDTQYF
DNA: TGTGCCATCATTAGGACAGATACGCAGTATTTT

size: NA
V: TRBV18
D: NA
J: TRBJ1-3
length: 16
CDR3: CASSPPQRNSGNTIYF
DNA: TGTGCCAGCTCACCACCGCAACGCAACTCTGGAAACACCATATATTTT

size: once
V: TRBV18
D: NA
J: TRBJ2-6
length: 16
CDR3: CASSPQQGEGANVLTF
DNA: TGTGCCAGCTCACCCCAACAGGGAGAAGGGGCCAACGTCCTGACTTTC

size: many
V: TRBV12-3/TRBV12-4
D: TRBD1
J: TRBJ2-7
length: 15
CDR3: CASSLPSWDSYEQYF
DNA: TGTGCCAGCAGTTTACCGTCTTGGGACAGCTACGAGCAGTACTTC

size: many
V: TRBV28
D: TRBD1
J: TRBJ1-5
length: 20
CDR3: CASSPTLSGTGWGGNQPQHF
DNA: TGTGCCAGCAGCCCCACCTTATCTGGGACAGGGTGGGGGGGCAATCAGCCCCAGCATTTT

size: few
V: TRBV4-1
D: TRBD1
J: TRBJ1-2
length: 16
CDR3: CASSQNPSGTGYGYTF
DNA: TGCGCCAGCAGCCAAAACCCGAGTGGGACAGGGTATGGCTACACCTTC

size: few
V: TRBV9
D: NA
J: TRBJ1-1
length: 14
CDR3: CASSGGLGYTEAFF
DNA: TGTGCCAGCAGCGGGGGTTTGGGGTACACTGAAGCTTTCTTT

size: NA
V: TRBV9
D: TRBD1
J: TRBJ1-1
length: 17
CDR3: CASSVRDRGPSATEAFF
DNA: TGTGCCAGCAGCGTCCGGGACAGGGGGCCTTCTGCCACTGAAGCTTTCTTT

size: once
V: TRBV6-1
D: NA
J: TRBJ2-7
length: 11
CDR3: CASTTRDEQYF
DNA: TGTGCCAGCACTACACGCGACGAGCAGTACTTC

size: many
V: TRBV11-2
D: TRBD1
J: TRBJ1-1
length: 15
CDR3: CASSQRRTGNTEAFF
DNA: TGTGCCAGCAGCCAACGTCGGACAGGGAACACTGAAGCTTTCTTT

size: NA
V: TRBV20-1
D: TRBD1
J: TRBJ2-7
length: 11
CDR3: CSAYDRGEQYF
DNA: TGCAGTGCCTATGACAGGGGGGAGCAGTACTTC

size: many
V: TRBV25-1
D: TRBD2
J: TRBJ2-1
length: 15
CDR3: CASSAGLADYNEQFF
DNA: TGTGCCAGCAGTGCGGGACTAGCGGATTACAATGAGCAGTTCTTC

size: NA
V: TRBV28
D: NA
J: TRBJ1-2
length: 11
CDR3: CASRPDGGYTF
DNA: TGTGCCAGCAGGCCAGATGGTGGCTACACCTTC

size: NA
V: TRBV6-2/TRBV6-3
D: TRBD2
J: TRBJ2-7
length: 15
CDR3: CASNYGTSGTYEQYF
DNA: TGTGCCAGCAATTACGGGACTAGCGGGACCTACGAGCAGTACTTC

size: NA
V: TRBV20-1
D: NA
J: TRBJ1-6
length: 15
CDR3: CSASRTATWGSPLHF
DNA: TGCAGTGCTAGTAGGACCGCCACTTGGGGTTCACCCCTCCACTTT

size: once
V: TRBV7-3
D: NA
J: TRBJ1-4
length: 15
CDR3: CASSLTGGPGEKLFF
DNA: TGTGCCAGCAGCTTAACGGGAGGGCCAGGAGAAAAACTGTTTTTT

size: NA
V: TRBV20-1
D: TRBD2
J: TRBJ2-7
length: 13
CDR3: CSARSGRIYEQYF
DNA: TGCAGTGCTAGGAGCGGGAGAATATACGAGCAGTACTTC

size: many
V: TRBV7-2
D: NA
J: TRBJ2-5
length: 15
CDR3: CASSLGASVQETQYF
DNA: TGTGCCAGCAGCTTAGGTGCTAGCGTCCAAGAGACCCAGTACTTC

size: many
V: TRBV27
D: TRBD1
J: TRBJ1-2
length: 14
CDR3: CASSGTGTGDGYTF
DNA: TGTGCCAGCAGTGGTACCGGGACAGGTGACGGCTACACCTTC

size: few
V: TRBV6-2/TRBV6-3
D: TRBD1
J: TRBJ1-5
length: 14
CDR3: CASKTGVANQPQHF
DNA: TGTGCCAGCAAAACAGGGGTAGCCAATCAGCCCCAGCATTTT

size: NA
V: TRBV7-9
D: NA
J: TRBJ1-1
length: 16
CDR3: CASSTARGSPGTEAFF
DNA: TGTGCCAGCAGCACCGCCCGGGGGTCCCCGGGAACTGAAGCTTTCTTT

size: few
V: TRBV19
D: NA
J: TRBJ1-1
length: 15
CDR3: CASSITTAGNTEAFF
DNA: TGTGCCAGTAGTATAACCACGGCTGGGAACACTGAAGCTTTCTTT

size: NA
V: TRBV28
D: TRBD1
J: TRBJ1-1
length: 14
CDR3: CASSLLGQGWGAFF
DNA: TGTGCCAGCAGTTTATTGGGACAGGGTTGGGGGGCTTTCTTT

size: NA
V: TRBV15
D: NA
J: TRBJ2-7
length: 12
CDR3: CATSRGAYEQYF
DNA: TGTGCCACCAGCAGAGGGGCTTACGAGCAGTACTTC

size: NA
V: TRBV29-1
D: NA
J: TRBJ1-2
length: 12
CDR3: CSGEQGPGGYTF
DNA: TGCAGCGGGGAACAGGGTCCTGGTGGCTACACCTTC

size: once
V: TRBV30
D: TRBD2
J: TRBJ2-7
length: 14
CDR3: CAWTGEGGPLEQYF
DNA: TGTGCCTGGACTGGGGAGGGAGGCCCCCTCGAGCAGTACTTC

size: few
V: TRBV2
D: NA
J: TRBJ1-5
length: 14
CDR3: CASSEAGSYQPQHF
DNA: TGTGCCAGCAGTGAGGCGGGCTCCTATCAGCCCCAGCATTTT

size: NA
V: TRBV10-3
D: NA
J: TRBJ1-5
length: 12
CDR3: CATGLMSQPQHF
DNA: TGTGCCACTGGACTCATGTCTCAGCCCCAGCATTTT

size: few
V: TRBV20-1
D: TRBD1
J: TRBJ2-5
length: 13
CDR3: CSARDRGGETQYF
DNA: TGCAGTGCCAGGGACAGGGGAGGGGAGACCCAGTACTTC

size: NA
V: TRBV20-1
D: TRBD1
J: TRBJ1-6
length: 17
CDR3: CSARDRTGGFYNSPLHF
DNA: TGCAGTGCTAGAGATAGGACAGGCGGCTTCTATAATTCACCCCTCCACTTT

size: many
V: TRBV12-3/TRBV12-4
D: TRBD1
J: TRBJ1-4
length: 18
CDR3: CASSLSTGGGTGNEKLFF
DNA: TGTGCCAGCAGTTTGTCCACTGGGGGCGGGACAGGGAATGAAAAACTGTTTTTT

size: few
V: TRBV30
D: NA
J: TRBJ2-7
length: 13
CDR3: CAWSTLPSYEQYF
DNA: TGTGCCTGGAGTACGCTACCATCCTACGAGCAGTACTTC

size: once
V: TRBV19
D: NA
J: TRBJ1-5
length: 17
CDR3: CASSIDQGRISNQPQHF
DNA: TGTGCCAGTAGTATAGATCAGGGGCGAATTAGCAATCAGCCCCAGCATTTT

size: many
V: TRBV12-3/TRBV12-4
D: NA
J: TRBJ2-5
length: 14
CDR3: CASSLGTGEETQYF
DNA: TGTGCCAGCAGCTTAGGAACGGGAGAAGAGACCCAGTACTTC

size: few
V: TRBV5-5
D: TRBD2
J: TRBJ2-2
length: 17
CDR3: CASSRILAMPNTGELFF
DNA: TGTGCCAGCAGCCGTATACTAGCGATGCCGAACACCGGGGAGCTGTTTTTT

size: NA
V: TRBV24-1
D: NA
J: TRBJ1-5
length: 13
CDR3: CATNWRGSQPQHF
DNA: TGTGCCACCAACTGGCGGGGAAGTCAGCCCCAGCATTTT

size: NA
V: TRBV13
D: NA
J: TRBJ1-3
length: 15
CDR3: CASSSTGNSGNTIYF
DNA: TGTGCCAGCAGCTCTACAGGGAACTCTGGAAACACCATATATTTT

size: few
V: TRBV30
D: NA
J: TRBJ1-5
length: 13
CDR3: CAWSTRWGQPQHF
DNA: TGTGCCTGGAGTACAAGGTGGGGGCAGCCCCAGCATTTT

size: NA
V: TRBV2
D: NA
J: TRBJ2-7
length: 17
CDR3: CASSDGTGLGGLYEQYF
DNA: TGTGCCAGCAGTGACGGGACTGGATTAGGGGGTCTCTACGAGCAGTACTTC

size: NA
V: TRBV9
D: TRBD2
J: TRBJ2-5
length: 17
CDR3: CASSVGARREGLETQYF
DNA: TGTGCCAGCAGCGTAGGGGCACGGCGGGAGGGCCTAGAGACCCAGTACTTC